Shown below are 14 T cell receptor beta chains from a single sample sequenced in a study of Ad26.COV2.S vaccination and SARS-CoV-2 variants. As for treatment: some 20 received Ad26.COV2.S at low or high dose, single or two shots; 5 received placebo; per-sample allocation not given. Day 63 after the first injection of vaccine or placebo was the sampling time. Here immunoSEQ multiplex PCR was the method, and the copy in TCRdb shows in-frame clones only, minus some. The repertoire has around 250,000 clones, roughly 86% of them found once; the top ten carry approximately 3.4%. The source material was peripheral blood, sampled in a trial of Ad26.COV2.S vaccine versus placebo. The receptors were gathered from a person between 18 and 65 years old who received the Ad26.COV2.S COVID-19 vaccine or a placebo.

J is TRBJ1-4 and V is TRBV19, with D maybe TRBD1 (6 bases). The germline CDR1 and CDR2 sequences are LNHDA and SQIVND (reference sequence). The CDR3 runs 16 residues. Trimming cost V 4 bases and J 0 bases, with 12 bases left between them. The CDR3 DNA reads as TGTGCCAGTAGTACCCAGGGGCGTGCAACTAATGAAAAACTGTTTTTT. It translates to CASSTQGRATNEKLFF.

The CDR3 spells CASSYALTGNEQYF. The CDR3 DNA sequence: TGTGCCAGCAGTTACGCACTTACAGGGAACGAGCAGTACTTC. The genes are TRBV6-6 and TRBJ2-7, with a tentative D call TRBD1 (6 bases). The CDR3 consists of 14 residues. Germline loops: CDR1 MNHNY, CDR2 SVGAGI (reference sequence). V gave up 2 bases and J gave up 5 bases, with 13 bases separating them.

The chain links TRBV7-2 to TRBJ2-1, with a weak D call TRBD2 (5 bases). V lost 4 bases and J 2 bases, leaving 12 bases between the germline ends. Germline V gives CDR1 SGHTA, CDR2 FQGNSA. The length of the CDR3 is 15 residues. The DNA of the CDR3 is TGTGCCAGCAGCTCGCAGCCGGGGACCTACAATGAGCAGTTCTTC. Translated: CASSSQPGTYNEQFF.

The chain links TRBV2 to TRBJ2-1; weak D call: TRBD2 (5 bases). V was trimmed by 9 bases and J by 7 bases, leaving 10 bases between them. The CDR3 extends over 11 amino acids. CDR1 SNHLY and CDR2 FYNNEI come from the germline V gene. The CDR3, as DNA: TGTGCCAGTAGAGGGTTTAATGAGCAGTTCTTC. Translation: CASRGFNEQFF.

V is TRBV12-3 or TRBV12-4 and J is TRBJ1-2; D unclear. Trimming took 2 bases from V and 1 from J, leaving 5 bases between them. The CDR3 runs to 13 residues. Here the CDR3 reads CASSLMLNYGYTF. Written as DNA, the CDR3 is TGTGCCAGCAGTTTAATGCTTAACTATGGCTACACCTTC.

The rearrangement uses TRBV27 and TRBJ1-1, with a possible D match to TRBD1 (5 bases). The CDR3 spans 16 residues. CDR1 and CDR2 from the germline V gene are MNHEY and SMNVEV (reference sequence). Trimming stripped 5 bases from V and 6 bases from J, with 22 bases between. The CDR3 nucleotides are TGTGCCAGCAGTACCACCACGACGGGGCCGAGCCCTGAAGCTTTCTTT. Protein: CASSTTTTGPSPEAFF.

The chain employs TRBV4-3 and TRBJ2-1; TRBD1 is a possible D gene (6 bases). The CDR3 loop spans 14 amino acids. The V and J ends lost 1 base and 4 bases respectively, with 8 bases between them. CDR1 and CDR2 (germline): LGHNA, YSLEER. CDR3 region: CASSQGQEYNEQFF. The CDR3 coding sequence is TGCGCCAGCAGCCAAGGACAGGAGTACAATGAGCAGTTCTTC.

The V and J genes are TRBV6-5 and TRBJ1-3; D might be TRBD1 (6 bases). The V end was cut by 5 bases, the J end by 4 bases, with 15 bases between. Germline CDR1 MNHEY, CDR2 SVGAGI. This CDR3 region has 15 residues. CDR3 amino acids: CASSLQGNWGNTIYF. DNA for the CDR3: TGTGCCAGCAGTCTACAGGGCAATTGGGGAAACACCATATATTTT.

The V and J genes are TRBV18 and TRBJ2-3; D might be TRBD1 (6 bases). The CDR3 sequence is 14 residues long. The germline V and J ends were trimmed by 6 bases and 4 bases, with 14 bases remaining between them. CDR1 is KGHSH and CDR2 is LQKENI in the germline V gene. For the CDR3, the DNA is TGTGCCAGCTCGCTGGTCAGACAGGCAGATACGCAGTATTTT. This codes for CASSLVRQADTQYF. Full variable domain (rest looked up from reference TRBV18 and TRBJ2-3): NAGVMQNPRHLVRRRGQEARLRCSPMKGHSHVYWYRQLPEEGLKFMVYLQKENIIDESGMPKERFSAEFPKEGPSILRIQQVVRGDSAAYFCASSLVRQADTQYFGPGTRLTVL.

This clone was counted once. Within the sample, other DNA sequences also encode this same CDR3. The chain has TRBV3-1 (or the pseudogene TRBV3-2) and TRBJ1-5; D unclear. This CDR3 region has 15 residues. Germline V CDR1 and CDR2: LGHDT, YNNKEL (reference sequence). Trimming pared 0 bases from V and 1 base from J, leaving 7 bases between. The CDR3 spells CASSQDSKSNQPQHF. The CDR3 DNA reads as TGTGCCAGCAGCCAAGACTCCAAAAGCAATCAGCCCCAGCATTTT.

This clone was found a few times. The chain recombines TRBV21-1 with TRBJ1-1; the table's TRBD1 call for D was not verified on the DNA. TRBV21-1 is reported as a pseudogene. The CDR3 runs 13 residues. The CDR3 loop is CASSKAGTVEAFF. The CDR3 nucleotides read TGTGCCAGCAGCAAAGCCGGGACAGTAGAAGCTTTCTTT.

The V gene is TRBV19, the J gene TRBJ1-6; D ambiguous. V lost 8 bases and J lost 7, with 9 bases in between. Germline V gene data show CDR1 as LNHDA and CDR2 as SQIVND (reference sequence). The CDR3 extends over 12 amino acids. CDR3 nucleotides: TGTGCCAGTCGGGTCGGGAATTCACCCCTCCACTTT. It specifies CASRVGNSPLHF.

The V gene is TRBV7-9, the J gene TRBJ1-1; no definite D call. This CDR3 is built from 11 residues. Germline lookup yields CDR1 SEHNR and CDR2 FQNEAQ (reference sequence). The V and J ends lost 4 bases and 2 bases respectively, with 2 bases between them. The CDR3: CASSSNTEAFF. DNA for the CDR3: TGTGCCAGCAGCTCTAACACTGAAGCTTTCTTT. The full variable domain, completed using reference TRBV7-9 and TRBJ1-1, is DTGVSQNPRHKITKRGQNVTFRCDPISEHNRLYWYRQTLGQGPEFLTYFQNEAQLEKSRLLSDRFSAERPKGSFSTLEIQRTEQGDSAMYLCASSSNTEAFFGQGTRLTVV.

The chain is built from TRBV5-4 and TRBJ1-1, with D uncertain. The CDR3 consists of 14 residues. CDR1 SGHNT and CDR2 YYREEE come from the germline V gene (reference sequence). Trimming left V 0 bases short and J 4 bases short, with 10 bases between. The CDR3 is CASSLDSRVTEAFF. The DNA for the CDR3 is TGTGCCAGCAGCTTGGATTCTCGGGTCACTGAAGCTTTCTTT.